The sequence of this TCR beta chain was determined in a study of technical replicates of blood from a handful of donors. Trimming stripped 4 bases from V and 3 bases from J, with 10 bases between. Germline CDR1 reads SGHRS; CDR2 reads YFSETQ. The CDR3 is 13 residues long. This table comes from immunoSEQ multiplex PCR, and its TCRdb copy is limited to in-frame clones, with some not included. The sample lists tens of thousands of clones; over 85% were seen once. The rearrangement joins TRBV5-1 to TRBJ1-1, with TRBD1 as a possible D gene (6 bases). This sequence originates from a human donor in good health. The material sequenced was T cells isolated from PBMCs. In DNA, the CDR3 is TGCGCCAGCAGCCTTACAGGGTACACTGAAGCTTTCTTT. Its translation: CASSLTGYTEAFF.